This TCR beta chain comes out of a study of blood T cell repertoires in COVID-19. On the study more broadly: Acute-phase and convalescent COVID-19 samples originated in the United States, Italy and Spain.

The CDR3 runs to 16 residues. Germline CDR1 reads SGHNT; CDR2 reads YYREEE (reference sequence). J was trimmed by 1 base and V by 2 bases; bases with no gene match: 5. Only in-frame clones appear in the TCRdb table, and some are missing; sequencing was by immunoSEQ multiplex PCR. The sample records about 200,000 clones, around 89% being singletons. The sequence derives from a human donor in a cohort sampled during active COVID-19. Source material: peripheral blood. The chain employs TRBV5-4 and TRBJ2-1; 8 positions agree with TRBD2. The CDR3 DNA is TGTGCCAGCAGCTTTGGATCGGGAGGGTCCTACAATGAGCAGTTCTTC. Amino acid sequence: CASSFGSGGSYNEQFF.